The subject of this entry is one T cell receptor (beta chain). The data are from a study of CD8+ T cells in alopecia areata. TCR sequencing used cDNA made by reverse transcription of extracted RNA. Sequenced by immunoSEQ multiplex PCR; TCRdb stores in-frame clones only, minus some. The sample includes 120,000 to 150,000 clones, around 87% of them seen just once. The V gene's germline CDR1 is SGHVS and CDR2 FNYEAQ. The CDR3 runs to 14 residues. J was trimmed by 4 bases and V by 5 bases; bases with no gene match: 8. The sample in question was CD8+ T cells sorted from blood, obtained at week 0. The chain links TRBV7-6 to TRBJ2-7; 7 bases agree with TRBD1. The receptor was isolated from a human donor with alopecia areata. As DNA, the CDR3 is TGTGCCAGCAGCCCCGACAGGGTAGGGTACGAGCAGTACTTC. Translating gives CASSPDRVGYEQYF.